The 29 T cell receptor beta chains given below trace back to one sample, sequenced in a study of blood T cell repertoires in COVID-19. TCRdb's copy holds only in-frame clones and misses some; the assay was immunoSEQ multiplex PCR. The profile shows 60,000 to 80,000 clones, 85% of them singletons. What was sequenced was peripheral blood. These TCRs come from a man between 45 and 60 years old with acute or convalescent COVID-19.

This clone has only one observation. This chain links TRBV7-9 with TRBJ2-5, with 9 bases identical to TRBD1. The CDR3 extends over 16 amino acids. V shed 0 bases and J 4 bases; nucleotides not matched to a gene: 6. Germline V CDR1 and CDR2: SEHNR, FQNEAQ (reference sequence). CDR3 DNA: TGTGCCAGCAGCTTAGCCCCGGGACAGGGTGGAGAGACCCAGTACTTC. Its translation is CASSLAPGQGGETQYF.

The rearrangement links TRBV9 to TRBJ1-1; TRBD1 might be the D (5 bases). From germline, CDR1 is SGDLS and CDR2 YYNGEE. Trimming stripped 0 bases from V and 8 bases from J, with 11 bases between. The CDR3 is 13 residues long. The CDR3 here is CASSVGFQGEAFF. Here the CDR3 DNA reads TGTGCCAGCAGCGTAGGGTTCCAGGGCGAAGCTTTCTTT. Full variable domain (outside the CDR3, taken from reference TRBV9 and TRBJ1-1): DSGVTQTPKHLITATGQRVTLRCSPRSGDLSVYWYQQSLDQGLQFLIQYYNGEERAKGNILERFSAQQFPDLHSELNLSSLELGDSALYFCASSVGFQGEAFFGQGTRLTVV.

This clone was detected once. This sequence joins TRBV5-1 and TRBJ2-7; a weak D match, TRBD1 (6 bases). The CDR3 contains 13 residues. The V end lost 5 bases, the J end lost 7 bases, and 16 bases lay between the germline ends. Germline CDR1 and CDR2: SGHRS and YFSETQ. DNA of the CDR3: TGCGCCAGCAGGGAACAGGGTAACGTGGAGCAGTACGTC. Translated: CASREQGNVEQYV.

The genes are TRBV24-1 and TRBJ1-5, with D possibly matching TRBD1 (6 bases). Germline CDR1 is KGHDR and CDR2 is SFDVKD. V was shortened by 3 bases and J by 4 bases, with 12 bases between the two germline ends. The CDR3 runs 15 residues. CDR3 sequence reads: CATSDNRVGNQPQHF. The CDR3 nucleotides read TGTGCCACCAGTGATAACAGGGTCGGGAATCAGCCCCAGCATTTT.

This rearrangement joins TRBV6-5 to TRBJ1-3; D gene ambiguous. CDR3 length equals 15 residues. The ends were cut back, 8 bases at V and 0 bases at J, with 14 bases in the middle. From germline, CDR1 is MNHEY and CDR2 SVGAGI. The CDR3, as DNA: TGTGCCAGCTTAGCGTGGTCCGACTCTGGAAACACCATATATTTT. Translating it yields CASLAWSDSGNTIYF.

This clone was seen only once. The V gene is TRBV7-2, the J gene TRBJ2-5, with 15 nucleotides matching TRBD2. Germline V gene sequence: CDR1 SGHTA, CDR2 FQGNSA. V shed 5 bases, J shed 2 bases, and the junction held 3 bases outside the gene matches. The CDR3 covers 16 residues. The CDR3: CASSGGLAGGQETQYF. CDR3 DNA sequence: TGTGCCAGCAGCGGAGGACTAGCGGGGGGGCAAGAGACCCAGTACTTC.

The chain has TRBV19 and TRBJ2-2, with 8 positions matching TRBD2. CDR1 and CDR2 (germline): LNHDA, SQIVND (reference sequence). There are 15 residues in the CDR3. The V gene end was trimmed by 2 bases and the J gene end by 4 bases; junction bases not matched to a gene: 3. The CDR3 DNA follows: TGTGCCAGTAGTATATCCAGCGGGGGCACCGGGGAGCTGTTTTTT. Protein sequence: CASSISSGGTGELFF.

The chain couples TRBV5-1 to TRBJ2-5, with TRBD1 matching 11 bases. This CDR3 contains 15 residues. With V trimmed by 4 bases and J by 4 bases, 6 bases remained unmatched. The germline CDR1 and CDR2 sequences are SGHRS and YFSETQ. The CDR3 reads CASSRGQGGRETQYF. CDR3 nucleotide sequence: TGCGCCAGCAGCCGGGGACAGGGGGGAAGAGAGACCCAGTACTTC.

V usage is TRBV20-1 and J usage is TRBJ2-3; 12 nucleotides agree with TRBD2. The CDR3 has 18 residues. The junction had 16 bases not matched to a gene; V was cut back by 3 bases and J by 6 bases. Germline V lookup: CDR1 DFQATT, CDR2 SNEGSKA (reference sequence). The CDR3 is CSASIGLAGGRGWDTQYF. In DNA form, the CDR3 reads TGCAGTGCTAGTATCGGTCTAGCGGGGGGGCGAGGTTGGGATACGCAGTATTTT.

V and J are TRBV10-1 and TRBJ2-5, with 9 bases fitting TRBD2. The CDR3 is 14 amino acids. V shed 5 bases, J shed 0 bases, and the junction held 1 base outside the gene matches. In germline, CDR1 is WNHNN, CDR2 SYGVQD (reference sequence). In DNA, the CDR3 is TGCGCCAGCAGTTTAGCGGGGGACCAAGAGACCCAGTACTTC. It is translated as CASSLAGDQETQYF.

The rearrangement links TRBV11-2 to TRBJ2-1; TRBD1 matches at 9 bases. The length of the CDR3 is 16 residues. Germline CDR1 reads SGHAT; CDR2 reads FQNNGV. The junction had 4 bases not matched to a gene; V was cut back by 0 bases and J by 4 bases. This chain's CDR3 is CASSLDGTGYYNEQFF. CDR3 DNA sequence: TGTGCCAGCAGCTTAGACGGGACAGGGTATTACAATGAGCAGTTCTTC.

This rearrangement joins TRBV3-1 (or the pseudogene TRBV3-2) to TRBJ2-3, with D tentatively TRBD2 (5 bases). CDR1 is LGHDT, CDR2 YNNKEL, per germline (reference sequence). Trimming removed 0 bases at V and 4 bases at J, with 11 bases between. This CDR3 has 15 amino acids. The CDR3 region is CASSQERLAADTQYF. DNA for the CDR3: TGTGCCAGCAGCCAAGAACGGCTAGCCGCAGATACGCAGTATTTT.

This clone has only one observation. V usage is TRBV18 and J usage is TRBJ2-7; weak D call: TRBD1 (6 bases). V shed 5 bases and J shed 3 bases, with 11 bases lying between them. This CDR3 is 13 amino acids long. CDR1 is KGHSH, CDR2 LQKENI, per germline. The CDR3 here is CASSNTGSYEQYV. Written as DNA, the CDR3 is TGTGCCAGCTCAAATACAGGGAGCTACGAGCAGTACGTC.

CDR3 sequence: CASSQYLAGGGGNTIYF. CDR3 nucleotides: TGTGCCAGCAGCCAATACCTAGCGGGGGGAGGTGGAAACACCATATATTTT. The chain employs TRBV3-1 (or the pseudogene TRBV3-2) and TRBJ1-3, with D perhaps matching TRBD1 (5 bases). The germline V and J ends were trimmed by 2 bases and 3 bases, with 17 bases remaining between them. Germline V lookup: CDR1 LGHDT, CDR2 YNNKEL (reference sequence). The CDR3 has 17 residues.

The V gene is TRBV4-1, the J gene TRBJ2-7; tentatively, D is TRBD1 (6 bases). V gave up 0 bases and J gave up 5 bases, with 17 bases separating them. The CDR3 has 16 residues. Germline V gives CDR1 MGHRA, CDR2 YSYEKL. The CDR3 nucleotides are TGCGCCAGCAGCCAAGATCTATCAGGGGAGAAGAACGAGCAGTACTTC. Amino acid sequence: CASSQDLSGEKNEQYF.

This chain uses TRBV5-1 with TRBJ1-1; perhaps TRBD1 as D (5 bases). CDR1 and CDR2 (germline): SGHRS, YFSETQ. This CDR3 region has 13 residues. Between the trimmed V and J ends, which lost 4 bases and 2 bases, there was a span of 9 bases. The CDR3 nucleotides read TGCGCCAGCAGCCAGGGACTAAACACTGAAGCTTTCTTT. Translating it yields CASSQGLNTEAFF.

The CDR3 spells CASSYLGTPNTEAFF. CDR3 DNA: TGTGCCAGCAGTTACTTGGGCACCCCCAACACTGAAGCTTTCTTT. This sequence joins TRBV6-5 and TRBJ1-1; D is undetermined. The V gene's germline CDR1 is MNHEY and CDR2 SVGAGI. Trimming took off 1 base at V and 2 bases at J, with 11 bases between the two ends. The CDR3 is 15 residues long.

CDR3 nucleotide sequence: TGTGCCAGCAGCTTAGAGTACGGGCTAGCTGGCTACACCTTC. Protein: CASSLEYGLAGYTF. The V and J genes are TRBV7-9 and TRBJ1-2; D unclear. V lost 1 base and J lost 7, with 13 bases in between. CDR3 length: 14 residues. CDR1 SEHNR and CDR2 FQNEAQ come from the germline V gene (reference sequence). Filled out from reference TRBV7-9 and TRBJ1-2, the complete variable domain reads DTGVSQNPRHKITKRGQNVTFRCDPISEHNRLYWYRQTLGQGPEFLTYFQNEAQLEKSRLLSDRFSAERPKGSFSTLEIQRTEQGDSAMYLCASSLEYGLAGYTFGSGTRLTVV.

This chain uses TRBV3-1 (or the pseudogene TRBV3-2) with TRBJ2-3; D possibly corresponds to TRBD2 (6 bases). The CDR3 covers 12 residues. CDR1 is LGHDT, CDR2 YNNKEL, per germline (reference sequence). V lost 8 bases and J 2 bases, leaving 8 bases between the germline ends. The CDR3 bases are TGTGCCAGCGGGGGGTTCACAGATACGCAGTATTTT. Translating it yields CASGGFTDTQYF.

V and J are TRBV30 and TRBJ2-7; 7 bases agree with TRBD1. J gave up 9 bases and V 1 base, and 9 bases lay outside the gene matches. There are 13 residues in the CDR3. Germline CDR1 GTSNPN, CDR2 SVGIG (reference sequence). The CDR3 here is CAWSEYRGAMQYV. CDR3 nucleotides: TGTGCCTGGAGTGAATACAGGGGAGCTATGCAGTACGTC.

The chain joins TRBV24-1 to TRBJ2-2; 12 bases align to TRBD2. Losses at the gene ends were 4 bases for V and 5 bases for J; bases not matched to a gene: 13. There are 19 residues in the CDR3. Germline CDR1 is KGHDR and CDR2 is SFDVKD. CDR3 sequence reads: CATSDHLAGGSSRTGELFF. The CDR3, as DNA: TGTGCCACCAGTGACCACCTAGCGGGGGGGAGTTCAAGGACCGGGGAGCTGTTTTTT.

This clone was seen a handful of times. Other DNA sequences in this sample translate to the same CDR3. This chain links TRBV27 with TRBJ2-7, with D maybe TRBD1 (5 bases). This CDR3 has 13 amino acids. Trimming left V 3 bases short and J 2 bases short, with 8 bases between. Germline CDR1 and CDR2: MNHEY and SMNVEV (reference sequence). The CDR3 DNA reads TGTGCCAGCAGTTTTCAGGGCCCCTACGAGCAGTACTTC. Its translation: CASSFQGPYEQYF.

V usage is TRBV10-2 and J usage is TRBJ2-7; TRBD1 matches at 8 bases. CDR1 is WSHSY and CDR2 is SAAADI in the germline V gene. After removal of 2 bases from V and 3 bases from J, the junction contained 3 bases not matched to a gene. The CDR3 covers 14 residues. This chain's CDR3 is CASSEGDRIYEQYV. CDR3 bases: TGCGCCAGCAGTGAGGGGGACAGGATCTACGAGCAGTACGTC.

The J gene is TRBJ1-6, the V gene TRBV4-2; D not certain. Trimming took off 0 bases at V and 0 bases at J, with 15 bases between the two ends. Germline V gene lookup returns CDR1 LGHNA and CDR2 YNFKEQ. The CDR3 runs to 19 residues. The DNA of the CDR3 is TGTGCCAGCAGCCAAGAAATCAGGACGGGAAGCTCCTATAATTCACCCCTCCACTTT. It translates to CASSQEIRTGSSYNSPLHF.

This clone was picked up one time. Here the CDR3 DNA reads TGTGCCAGCTCCGACGGGGGGGCTGGAAACACCATATATTTT. Translating it yields CASSDGGAGNTIYF. J is TRBJ1-3 and V is TRBV21-1. TRBV21-1 is recorded as a pseudogene. The CDR3 covers 14 residues.

The chain couples TRBV5-5 to TRBJ2-2; TRBD2 matches 7 bases. Per the germline V gene, CDR1 is SGHKS and CDR2 is YYEKEE (reference sequence). With V trimmed by 5 bases and J by 4 bases, 8 bases remained unmatched. The CDR3 spans 15 residues. The CDR3 sequence is CASRPSGDPTGELFF. CDR3 nucleotides: TGTGCCAGCAGACCGAGCGGGGATCCCACCGGGGAGCTGTTTTTT.

The chain joins TRBV18 to TRBJ2-2; 10 bases line up with TRBD1. J lost 5 bases, V lost 3 bases, and 6 bases had no gene match. This CDR3 comprises 16 residues. Per the germline V gene, CDR1 is KGHSH and CDR2 is LQKENI. In nucleotides, the CDR3 is TGTGCCAGCTCACCCAGCTCGGGACAGGGGACCGGGGAGCTGTTTTTT. Protein product: CASSPSSGQGTGELFF.

This chain uses TRBV11-2 with TRBJ1-1, with TRBD1 matching 12 bases. Per the germline V gene, CDR1 is SGHAT and CDR2 is FQNNGV. V dropped 2 bases and J dropped 4; count of bases not matched to a gene: 5. CDR3 size: 16 residues. The CDR3 loop reads CASSLWDRGLGTEAFF. The CDR3 nucleotides are TGTGCCAGCAGCTTATGGGACAGGGGGCTGGGCACTGAAGCTTTCTTT.

The chain links TRBV2 to TRBJ1-5, with TRBD1 matching over 7 bases. Unmatched junction bases numbered 8, after V lost 6 bases and J lost 6 bases. The CDR3 covers 14 residues. Germline assignment: CDR1 SNHLY and CDR2 FYNNEI. The CDR3 region has the DNA TGTGCCAGCAGGAACTTAACAGGGGTTCAGCCCCAGCATTTT. Residues: CASRNLTGVQPQHF.